This entry features one TCR beta chain sequence. Antigen: not known. Sequencing of DNA taken from cultured CD4+ T cells relied on the Oncomine TCR Beta short-read assay. TCRdb reprocessed the PCR reads via MiXCR and lists one record per CDR3 protein. The sample records under 5,500 distinct CDR3 sequences, roughly two fifths being singletons. The CDR3 has 12 amino acids. Germline V gene sequence: CDR1 GTSNPN, CDR2 SVGIG (reference sequence). J gave up 6 bases and V 1 base, and 3 bases lay outside the gene matches. Treatment here: approximately 11-day PBMC culture with coronavirus spike peptide pools or control peptides (ViraFEST assay). Unexposed donor CD4+ T cells predated the COVID-19 pandemic, collected 2011-2018. These data originate in a study of vaccination and CD4 T cells after COVID-19. At the level of the study: Two Hispanic individuals were among six male and four female convalescent patients. Each post-COVID sample was drawn after diagnosis, and the median interval was roughly 100 days (range 35 to 161). General study findings and limits: A nonsignificant median increase from around 21 to 38 SARS-CoV-2-reactive clonotypes was observed.

Sample: CD4+ T cells from blood, cultured in vitro. This receptor was identified in a human donor in good health. V gene TRBV30 combines with J gene TRBJ2-7; TRBD1 agrees at 7 bases. The CDR3 here is CAWSGQGPEQYF. DNA of the CDR3: TGTGCCTGGAGTGGACAGGGCCCCGAGCAGTACTTC.